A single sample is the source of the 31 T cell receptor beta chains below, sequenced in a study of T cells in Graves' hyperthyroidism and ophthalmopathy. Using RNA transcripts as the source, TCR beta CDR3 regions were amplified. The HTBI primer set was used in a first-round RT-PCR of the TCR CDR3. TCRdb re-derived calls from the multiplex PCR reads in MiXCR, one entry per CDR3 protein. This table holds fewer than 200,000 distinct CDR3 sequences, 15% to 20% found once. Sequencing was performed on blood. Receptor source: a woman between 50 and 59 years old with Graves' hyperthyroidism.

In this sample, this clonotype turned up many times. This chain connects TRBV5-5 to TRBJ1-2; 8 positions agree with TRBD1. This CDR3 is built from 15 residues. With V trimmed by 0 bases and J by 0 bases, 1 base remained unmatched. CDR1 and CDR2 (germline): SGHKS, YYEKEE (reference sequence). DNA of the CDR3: TGTGCCAGCAGCTTGGGGACAGGGACTAACTATGGCTACACCTTC. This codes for CASSLGTGTNYGYTF.

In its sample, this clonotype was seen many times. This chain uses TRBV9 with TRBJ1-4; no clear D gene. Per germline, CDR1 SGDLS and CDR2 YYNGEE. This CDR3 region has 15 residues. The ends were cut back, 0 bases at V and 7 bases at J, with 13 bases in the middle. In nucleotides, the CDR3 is TGTGCCAGCAGCGTAGGTTTGTCACTGGGTGAAAAACTGTTTTTT. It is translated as CASSVGLSLGEKLFF.

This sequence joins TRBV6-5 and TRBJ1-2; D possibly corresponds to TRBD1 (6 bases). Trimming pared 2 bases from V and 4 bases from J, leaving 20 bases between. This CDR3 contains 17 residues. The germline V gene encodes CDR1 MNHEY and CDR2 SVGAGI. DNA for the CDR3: TGTGCCAGCAGTTACCCATCGGCCAAACAGGGATCCTATGGCTACACCTTC. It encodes CASSYPSAKQGSYGYTF.

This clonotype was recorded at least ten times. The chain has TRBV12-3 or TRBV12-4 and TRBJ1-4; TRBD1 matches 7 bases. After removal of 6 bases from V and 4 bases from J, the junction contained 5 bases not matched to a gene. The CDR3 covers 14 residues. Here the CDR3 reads CASSLGTVNEKLFF. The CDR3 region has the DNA TGTGCCAGCAGCCTCGGGACAGTTAATGAAAAACTGTTTTTT.

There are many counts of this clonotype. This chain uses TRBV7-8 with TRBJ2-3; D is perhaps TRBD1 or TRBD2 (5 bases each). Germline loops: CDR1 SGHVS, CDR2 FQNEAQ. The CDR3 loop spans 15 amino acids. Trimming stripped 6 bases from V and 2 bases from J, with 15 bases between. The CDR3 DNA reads TGTGCCAGCAGTCCAGGGACCCCTAACACAGATACGCAGTATTTT. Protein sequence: CASSPGTPNTDTQYF. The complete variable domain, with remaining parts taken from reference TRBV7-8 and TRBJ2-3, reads GAGVSQSPRYKVAKRGQDVALRCDPISGHVSLFWYQQALGQGPEFLTYFQNEAQLDKSGLPSDRFFAERPEGSVSTLKIQRTQQEDSAVYLCASSPGTPNTDTQYFGPGTRLTVL.

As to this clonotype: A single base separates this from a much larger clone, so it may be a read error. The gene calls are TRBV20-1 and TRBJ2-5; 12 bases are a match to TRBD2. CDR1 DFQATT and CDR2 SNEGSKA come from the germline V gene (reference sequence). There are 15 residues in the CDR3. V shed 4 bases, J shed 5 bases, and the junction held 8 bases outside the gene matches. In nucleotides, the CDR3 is TGCAGTGCTACCCTCGCTAGCGGGGGGGGGGAGACCCAGTACTTC. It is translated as CSATLASGGGETQYF.

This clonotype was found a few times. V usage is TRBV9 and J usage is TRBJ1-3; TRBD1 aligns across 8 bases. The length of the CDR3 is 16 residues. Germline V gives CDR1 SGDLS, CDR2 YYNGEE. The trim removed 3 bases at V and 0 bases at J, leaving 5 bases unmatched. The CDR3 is CASSGTGQGSGNTIYF. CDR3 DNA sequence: TGTGCCAGCAGCGGTACCGGACAGGGCTCTGGAAACACCATATATTTT.

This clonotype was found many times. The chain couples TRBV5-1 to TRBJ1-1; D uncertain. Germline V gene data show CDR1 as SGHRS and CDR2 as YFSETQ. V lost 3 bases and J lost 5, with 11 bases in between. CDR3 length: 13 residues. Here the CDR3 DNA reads TGCGCCAGCAGCTGGGAACTGGGGACTGAAGCTTTCTTT. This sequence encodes CASSWELGTEAFF.

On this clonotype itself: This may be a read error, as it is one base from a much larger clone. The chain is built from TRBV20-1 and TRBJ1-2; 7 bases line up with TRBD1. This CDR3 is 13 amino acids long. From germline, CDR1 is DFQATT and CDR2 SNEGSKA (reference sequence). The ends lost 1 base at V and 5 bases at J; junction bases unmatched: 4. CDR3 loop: CSARAGTEYGYTF. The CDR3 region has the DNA TGCAGTGCTAGAGCCGGGACAGAATATGGCTACACCTTC.

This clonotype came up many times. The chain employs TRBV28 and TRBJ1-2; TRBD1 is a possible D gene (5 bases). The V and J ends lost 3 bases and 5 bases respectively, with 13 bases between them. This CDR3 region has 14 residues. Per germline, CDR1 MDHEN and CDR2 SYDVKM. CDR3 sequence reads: CASSFYETDYGYTF. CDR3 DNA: TGTGCCAGCAGTTTTTACGAGACAGATTATGGCTACACCTTC.

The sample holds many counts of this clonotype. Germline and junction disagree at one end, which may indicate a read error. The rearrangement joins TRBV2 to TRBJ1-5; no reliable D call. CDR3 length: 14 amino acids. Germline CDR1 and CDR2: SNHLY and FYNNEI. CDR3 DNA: TGTGCCGGCAGTCAACGCAGTACCAATCAGCCCCAGCATTTT. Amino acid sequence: CAGSQRSTNQPQHF.

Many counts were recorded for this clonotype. The CDR3 DNA is TGTGCCAGCAGCTTAACGGGCAGGGAGTATGGCTACACCTTC. It codes for CASSLTGREYGYTF. The chain joins TRBV7-3 to TRBJ1-2; TRBD1 might be the D (5 bases). This CDR3 contains 14 residues. Trimming shortened V by 0 bases and J by 5 bases, and 10 bases separated the two germline ends. Germline loops: CDR1 SGHTA, CDR2 FQGTGA.

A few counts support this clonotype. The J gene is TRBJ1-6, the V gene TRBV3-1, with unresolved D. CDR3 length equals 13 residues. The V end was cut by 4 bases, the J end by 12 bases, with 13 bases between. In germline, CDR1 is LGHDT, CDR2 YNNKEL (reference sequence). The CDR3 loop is CASSPVMGKPLHF. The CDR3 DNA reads TGTGCCAGCAGCCCGGTTATGGGGAAACCCCTCCACTTT.

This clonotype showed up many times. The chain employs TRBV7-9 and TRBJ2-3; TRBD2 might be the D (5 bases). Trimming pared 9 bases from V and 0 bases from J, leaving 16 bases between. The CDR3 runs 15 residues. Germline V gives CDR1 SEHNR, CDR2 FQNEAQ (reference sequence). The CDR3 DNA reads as TGTGCCAGTTTGTACAGCGGAGGAAGCACAGATACGCAGTATTTT. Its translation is CASLYSGGSTDTQYF.

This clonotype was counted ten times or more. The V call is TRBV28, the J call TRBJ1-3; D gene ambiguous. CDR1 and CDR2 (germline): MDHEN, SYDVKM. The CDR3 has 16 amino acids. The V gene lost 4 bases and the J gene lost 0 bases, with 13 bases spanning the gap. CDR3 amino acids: CASSSPEANSGNTIYF. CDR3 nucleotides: TGTGCCAGCAGTTCCCCCGAAGCTAACTCTGGAAACACCATATATTTT.

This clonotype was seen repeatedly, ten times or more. The DNA of the CDR3 is TGCAGTGCTAGGCCCGAACAGGGCTATGGCTACACCTTC. It translates to CSARPEQGYGYTF. The J gene is TRBJ1-2, the V gene TRBV20-1, with D perhaps TRBD1 (6 bases). CDR1 and CDR2 from the germline V gene are DFQATT and SNEGSKA (reference sequence). The CDR3 spans 13 residues. Trimming removed 3 bases from V and 4 bases from J, with 12 bases in between.

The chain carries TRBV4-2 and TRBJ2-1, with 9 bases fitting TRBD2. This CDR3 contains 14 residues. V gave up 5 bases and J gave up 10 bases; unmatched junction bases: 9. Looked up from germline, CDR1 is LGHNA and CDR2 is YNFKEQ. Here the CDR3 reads CASSAPGTSKEQFF. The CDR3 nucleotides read TGTGCCAGCAGCGCGCCCGGGACTAGCAAAGAGCAGTTCTTC.

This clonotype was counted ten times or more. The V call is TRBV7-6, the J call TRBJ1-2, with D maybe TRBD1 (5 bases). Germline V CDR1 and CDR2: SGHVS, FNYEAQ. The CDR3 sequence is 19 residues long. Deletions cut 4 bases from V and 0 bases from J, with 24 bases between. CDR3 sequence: CASSSMAGTEFLANYGYTF. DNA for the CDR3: TGTGCCAGCAGCTCAATGGCCGGGACGGAATTTTTAGCTAACTATGGCTACACCTTC.

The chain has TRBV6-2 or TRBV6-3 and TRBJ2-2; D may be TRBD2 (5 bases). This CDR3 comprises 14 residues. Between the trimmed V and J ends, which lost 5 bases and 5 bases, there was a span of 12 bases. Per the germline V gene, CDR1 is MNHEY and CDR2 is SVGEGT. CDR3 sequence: CASSQLADTGELFF. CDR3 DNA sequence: TGTGCCAGCAGTCAGCTAGCAGATACCGGGGAGCTGTTTTTT.

CDR3 region: CASTLSMELTF. CDR3 nucleotides: TGTGCCAGTACCTTATCCATGGAACTCACCTTC. J is TRBJ1-2 and V is TRBV19; no clear D. The germline V and J ends were trimmed by 7 bases and 13 bases, with 16 bases remaining between them. CDR1 LNHDA and CDR2 SQIVND come from the germline V gene (reference sequence). The CDR3 covers 11 residues.

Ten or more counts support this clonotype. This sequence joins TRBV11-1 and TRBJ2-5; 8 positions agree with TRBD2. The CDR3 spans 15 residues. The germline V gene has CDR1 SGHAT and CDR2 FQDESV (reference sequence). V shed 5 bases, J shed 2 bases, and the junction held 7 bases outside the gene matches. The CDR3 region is CASSKEGLEQETQYF. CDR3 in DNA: TGTGCCAGCAGCAAAGAGGGACTAGAACAAGAGACCCAGTACTTC.

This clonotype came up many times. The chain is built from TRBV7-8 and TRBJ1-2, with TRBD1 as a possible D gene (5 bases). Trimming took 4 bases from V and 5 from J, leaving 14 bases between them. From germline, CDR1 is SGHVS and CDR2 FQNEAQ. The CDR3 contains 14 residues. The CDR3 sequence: CASSSDRQKYGYTF. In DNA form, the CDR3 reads TGTGCCAGCAGCTCCGACAGACAAAAATATGGCTACACCTTC. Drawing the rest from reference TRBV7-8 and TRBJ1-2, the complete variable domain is GAGVSQSPRYKVAKRGQDVALRCDPISGHVSLFWYQQALGQGPEFLTYFQNEAQLDKSGLPSDRFFAERPEGSVSTLKIQRTQQEDSAVYLCASSSDRQKYGYTFGSGTRLTVV.

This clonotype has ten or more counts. CDR3 region: CATRIDLQGEKLFF. In nucleotides, the CDR3 is TGTGCCACCCGTATAGACCTCCAAGGCGAAAAACTGTTTTTT. V is TRBV6-1 and J is TRBJ1-4; no definite D call. With 10 bases removed from V and 8 bases from J, the gap between germline ends came to 20 bases. The germline CDR1 and CDR2 sequences are MNHNS and SASEGT. This CDR3 comprises 14 residues.

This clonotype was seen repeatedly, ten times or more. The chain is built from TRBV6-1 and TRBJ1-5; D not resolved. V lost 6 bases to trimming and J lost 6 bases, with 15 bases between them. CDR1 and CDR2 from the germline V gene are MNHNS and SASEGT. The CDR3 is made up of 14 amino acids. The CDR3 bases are TGTGCCAGCAGCTCGAGCCCAGCAGGTCAGCCCCAGCATTTT. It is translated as CASSSSPAGQPQHF.

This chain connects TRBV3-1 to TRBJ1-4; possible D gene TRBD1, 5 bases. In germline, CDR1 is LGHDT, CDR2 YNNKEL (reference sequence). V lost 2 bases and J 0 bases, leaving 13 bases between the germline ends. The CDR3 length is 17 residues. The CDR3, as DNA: TGTGCCAGCAGCCAATCAACCGACAGACCAACTAATGAAAAACTGTTTTTT. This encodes CASSQSTDRPTNEKLFF.

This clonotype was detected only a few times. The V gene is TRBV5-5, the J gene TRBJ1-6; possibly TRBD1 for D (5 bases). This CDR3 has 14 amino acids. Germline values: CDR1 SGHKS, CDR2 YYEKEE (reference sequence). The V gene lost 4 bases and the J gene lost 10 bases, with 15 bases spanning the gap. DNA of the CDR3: TGTGCCAGCAGCCCCCAGCAGGGTGACTCACCCCTCCACTTT. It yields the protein CASSPQQGDSPLHF.

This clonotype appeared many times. DNA of the CDR3: TGTGCCAGCAGCTCCAGGGAGGGGACCGGCACAGATACGCAGTATTTT. Encoded protein: CASSSREGTGTDTQYF. The chain links TRBV7-9 to TRBJ2-3, with 7 bases aligning to TRBD2. This CDR3 is 16 amino acids long. Trimming at V came to 4 bases and at J to 1 base, leaving 8 bases not matched to a gene. Germline assignment: CDR1 SEHNR and CDR2 FQNEAQ (reference sequence).

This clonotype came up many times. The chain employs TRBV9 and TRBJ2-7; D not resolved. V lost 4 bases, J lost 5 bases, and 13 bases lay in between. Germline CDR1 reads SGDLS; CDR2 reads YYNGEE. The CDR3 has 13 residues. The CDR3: CASSPPWADEQYF. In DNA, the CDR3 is TGTGCCAGCAGCCCCCCTTGGGCGGACGAGCAGTACTTC.

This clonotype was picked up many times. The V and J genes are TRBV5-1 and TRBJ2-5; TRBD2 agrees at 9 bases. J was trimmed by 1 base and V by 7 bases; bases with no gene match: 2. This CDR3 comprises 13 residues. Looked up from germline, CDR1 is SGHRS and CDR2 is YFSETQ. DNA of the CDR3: TGCGCCAGCGCTAGCGGGGTCCAAGAGACCCAGTACTTC. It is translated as CASASGVQETQYF.

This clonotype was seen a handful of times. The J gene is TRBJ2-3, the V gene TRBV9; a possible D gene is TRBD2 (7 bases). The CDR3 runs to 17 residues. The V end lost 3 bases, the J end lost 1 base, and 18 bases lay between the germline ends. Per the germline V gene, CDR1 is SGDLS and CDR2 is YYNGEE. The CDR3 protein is CASSATWGGAGTDTQYF. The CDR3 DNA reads TGTGCCAGCAGCGCGACGTGGGGGGGGGCCGGCACAGATACGCAGTATTTT.

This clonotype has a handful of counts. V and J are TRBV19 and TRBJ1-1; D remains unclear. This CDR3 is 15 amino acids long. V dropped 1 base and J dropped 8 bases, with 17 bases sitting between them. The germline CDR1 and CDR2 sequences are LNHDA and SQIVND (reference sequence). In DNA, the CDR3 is TGTGCCAGTAGTATAGTACAGACCCCAGCTGGCGAAGCTTTCTTT. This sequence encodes CASSIVQTPAGEAFF.